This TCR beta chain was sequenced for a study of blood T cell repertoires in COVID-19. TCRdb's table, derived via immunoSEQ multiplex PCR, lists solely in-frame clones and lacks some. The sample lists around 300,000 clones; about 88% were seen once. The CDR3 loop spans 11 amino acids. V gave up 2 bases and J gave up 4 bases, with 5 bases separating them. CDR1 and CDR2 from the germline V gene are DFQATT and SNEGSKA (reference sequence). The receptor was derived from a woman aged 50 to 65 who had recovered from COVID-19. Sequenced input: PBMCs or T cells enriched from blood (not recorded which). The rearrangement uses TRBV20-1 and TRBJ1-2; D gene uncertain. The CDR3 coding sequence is TGCAGTGCTAGACAGGTCTATGGCTACACCTTC. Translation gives CSARQVYGYTF.